This T cell receptor (beta chain) was identified in a study of cytomegalovirus exposure and HLA in healthy donors. This CDR3 is built from 15 residues. V shed 2 bases and J shed 4 bases, with 15 bases lying between them. CDR1 and CDR2 from the germline V gene are GTSNPN and SVGIG (reference sequence). In the PCR, 60 Vbeta and 13 Jbeta primers were used. Sequencing was performed with immunoSEQ multiplex PCR; in TCRdb, only in-frame clones are kept and a portion is missing. The top ten clones hold 0.5% to 0.55% of a sample with fewer than 200,000 clones, 82% of them seen once. This TCR was sampled from a woman aged 50 to 65 in good health and CMV-seronegative. V usage is TRBV30 and J usage is TRBJ1-5, with D unresolved. Sequencing was carried out using PBMCs. This CDR3 is CAWSPSGVINQPQHF. CDR3 sequence (DNA): TGTGCCTGGAGTCCCTCCGGGGTCATAAATCAGCCCCAGCATTTT.